The 7 T cell receptor beta chains below come from one sample, sequenced in a study of cytomegalovirus exposure and HLA in healthy donors. TCRdb keeps only in-frame clones here, not all; method: immunoSEQ multiplex PCR. The profile shows 200,000 or so clones, roughly 88% of them singletons. The sequenced material came from PBMCs. These receptors all come from a young woman in good health and CMV-seropositive.

This clone is a singleton in its sample. The CDR3 region has the DNA TGTGCCAGCAGCTTCGGGACTCAAGAGACCCAGTACTTC. Protein: CASSFGTQETQYF. V usage is TRBV13 and J usage is TRBJ2-5, with D maybe TRBD2 (6 bases). Germline V gene data show CDR1 as PRHDT and CDR2 as FYEKMQ (reference sequence). The CDR3 covers 13 residues. V shed 3 bases and J shed 2 bases, with 7 bases lying between them.

The rearrangement links TRBV15 to TRBJ2-7; TRBD2 might be the D (6 bases). The CDR3 has 15 amino acids. Trimming pared 0 bases from V and 2 bases from J, leaving 11 bases between. CDR1 and CDR2 from the germline V gene are LNHNV and YYDKDF (reference sequence). Written as DNA, the CDR3 is TGTGCCACCAGCAGAGACACCGGGAGCCCCTACGAGCAGTACTTC. This translates into CATSRDTGSPYEQYF.

The chain carries TRBV6-5 and TRBJ2-3, with D possibly matching TRBD1 (5 bases). This CDR3 contains 14 residues. The germline V gene encodes CDR1 MNHEY and CDR2 SVGAGI. V shed 6 bases and J shed 6 bases, with 16 bases lying between them. The CDR3 loop reads CASSLRGQFDTQYF. CDR3 bases: TGTGCCAGCAGCCTCCGAGGACAATTCGATACGCAGTATTTT.

The J gene is TRBJ1-5, the V gene TRBV7-2; a possible D gene is TRBD1 (6 bases). The V and J ends lost 5 bases and 2 bases respectively, with 13 bases between them. CDR3 length equals 15 residues. Per germline, CDR1 SGHTA and CDR2 FQGNSA. The CDR3 DNA is TGTGCCAGCAGCATCAACAGGGTCGGCAATCAGCCCCAGCATTTT. Residues: CASSINRVGNQPQHF.

The rearrangement joins TRBV5-1 to TRBJ1-3, with D hard to call. Trimming cost V 5 bases and J 2 bases, with 11 bases left between them. Germline V gene sequence: CDR1 SGHRS, CDR2 YFSETQ. The CDR3 length is 14 residues. The DNA of the CDR3 is TGCGCCAGCAGTAGTCGGGAAGCTGGAAACACCATATATTTT. This gives the protein CASSSREAGNTIYF.

The V call is TRBV5-1, the J call TRBJ2-3, with TRBD2 identical over 13 bases. J lost 7 bases, V lost 4 bases, and 3 bases had no gene match. The CDR3 has 14 residues. CDR1 SGHRS and CDR2 YFSETQ come from the germline V gene. Here the CDR3 reads CASSPGTSGNTQYF. In DNA form, the CDR3 reads TGCGCCAGCAGCCCCGGGACTAGCGGGAATACGCAGTATTTT.

The chain combines TRBV4-2 with TRBJ1-2; maybe TRBD1 (6 bases). Germline CDR1 is LGHNA and CDR2 is YNFKEQ. The germline V and J ends were trimmed by 0 bases and 4 bases, with 15 bases remaining between them. There are 16 residues in the CDR3. The CDR3 region is CASSQDQGSRSYGYTF. The CDR3 region has the DNA TGTGCCAGCAGCCAAGATCAGGGGAGCCGTAGCTATGGCTACACCTTC.